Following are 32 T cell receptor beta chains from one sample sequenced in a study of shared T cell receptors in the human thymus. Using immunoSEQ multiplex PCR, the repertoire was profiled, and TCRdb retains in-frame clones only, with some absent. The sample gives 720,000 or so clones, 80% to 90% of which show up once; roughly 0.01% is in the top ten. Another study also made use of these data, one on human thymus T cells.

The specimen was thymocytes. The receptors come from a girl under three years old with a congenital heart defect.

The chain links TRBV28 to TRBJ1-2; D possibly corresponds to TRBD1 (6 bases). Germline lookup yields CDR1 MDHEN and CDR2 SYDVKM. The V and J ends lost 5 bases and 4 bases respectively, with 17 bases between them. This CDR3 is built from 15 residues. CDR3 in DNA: TGTGCCAGCAGTCCGACAGGAGTAATCGCCTATGGCTACACCTTC. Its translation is CASSPTGVIAYGYTF.

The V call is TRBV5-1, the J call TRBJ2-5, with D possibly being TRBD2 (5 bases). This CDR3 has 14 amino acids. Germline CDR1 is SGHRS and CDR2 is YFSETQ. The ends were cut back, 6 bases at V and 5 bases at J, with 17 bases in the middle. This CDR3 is CASKLKCAGETQYF. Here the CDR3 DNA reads TGCGCCAGCAAGTTAAAGTGTGCGGGCGAGACCCAGTACTTC.

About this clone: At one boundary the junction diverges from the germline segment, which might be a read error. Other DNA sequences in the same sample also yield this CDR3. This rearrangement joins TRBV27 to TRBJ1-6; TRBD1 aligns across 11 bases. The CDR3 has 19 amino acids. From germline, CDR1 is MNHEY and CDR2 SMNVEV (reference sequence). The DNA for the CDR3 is TGTGCCAGCAGGCCAGGACAGGGGGCCCCCCCTCGGCATAATTCCCCCCTCCACTTT. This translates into CASRPGQGAPPRHNSPLHF.

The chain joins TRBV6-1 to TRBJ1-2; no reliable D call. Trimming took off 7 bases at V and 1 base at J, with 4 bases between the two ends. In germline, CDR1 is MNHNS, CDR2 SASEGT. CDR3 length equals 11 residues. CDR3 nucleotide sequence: TGTGCCAGCATGCGTAACTATGGCTACACCTTC. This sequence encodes CASMRNYGYTF.

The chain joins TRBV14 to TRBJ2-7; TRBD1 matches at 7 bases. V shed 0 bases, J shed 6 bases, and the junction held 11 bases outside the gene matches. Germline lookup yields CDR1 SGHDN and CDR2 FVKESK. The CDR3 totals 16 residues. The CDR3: CASSQDQRGQQGEQYF. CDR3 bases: TGTGCCAGCAGCCAAGATCAGAGGGGGCAACAGGGCGAGCAGTACTTC.

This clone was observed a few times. The CDR3 DNA follows: TGCGCCAGCAGCCAAGTCTGCCCGGGGGTTAAAGATACGCAGTATTTT. Translating gives CASSQVCPGVKDTQYF. The chain couples TRBV4-1 to TRBJ2-3, with a possible D match to TRBD2 (6 bases). Looked up from germline, CDR1 is MGHRA and CDR2 is YSYEKL. Trimming left V 1 base short and J 5 bases short, with 16 bases between. CDR3 length: 16 residues.

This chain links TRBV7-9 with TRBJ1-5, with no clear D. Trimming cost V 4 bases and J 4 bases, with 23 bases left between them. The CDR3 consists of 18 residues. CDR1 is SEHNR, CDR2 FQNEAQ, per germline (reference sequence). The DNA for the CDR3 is TGTGCCAGCAGCTCGGTGCGGCCGGGTGGCAGCGATAATCAGCCCCAGCATTTT. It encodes CASSSVRPGGSDNQPQHF.

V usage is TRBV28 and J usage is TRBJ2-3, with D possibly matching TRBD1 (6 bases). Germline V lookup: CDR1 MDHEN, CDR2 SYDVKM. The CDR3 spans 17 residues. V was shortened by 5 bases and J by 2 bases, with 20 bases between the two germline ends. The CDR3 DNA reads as TGTGCCAGCAGTAGAGGACAGACCAACGACCCCACAGATACGCAGTATTTT. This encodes CASSRGQTNDPTDTQYF.

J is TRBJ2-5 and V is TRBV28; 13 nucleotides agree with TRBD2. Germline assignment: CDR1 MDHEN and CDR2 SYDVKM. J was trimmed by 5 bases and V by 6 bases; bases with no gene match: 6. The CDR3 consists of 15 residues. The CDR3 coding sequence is TGTGCCAGCAGCCCTGGACTAGCGGGGGATGAGACCCAGTACTTC. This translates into CASSPGLAGDETQYF.

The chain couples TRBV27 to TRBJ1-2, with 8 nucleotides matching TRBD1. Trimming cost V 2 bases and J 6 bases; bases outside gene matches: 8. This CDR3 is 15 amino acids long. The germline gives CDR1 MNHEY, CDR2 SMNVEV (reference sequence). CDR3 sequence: CASSLVWDRRHGYTF. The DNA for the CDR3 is TGTGCCAGCAGTTTAGTGTGGGACAGGCGGCATGGCTACACCTTC.

The CDR3 DNA reads TGTGCCTGGCAGATAACAGGGGGCTCAATTTACGAGCAGTACTTC. Encoded protein: CAWQITGGSIYEQYF. This chain links TRBV30 with TRBJ2-7; 9 bases line up with TRBD1. Germline values: CDR1 GTSNPN, CDR2 SVGIG (reference sequence). This CDR3 is built from 15 residues. Trimming at V came to 5 bases and at J to 4 bases, leaving 12 bases not matched to a gene.

As DNA, the CDR3 is TGTGCCAGCAGTGACTTCAACGGGACAGGGTTTACTCAGCCCCAGCATTTT. Protein: CASSDFNGTGFTQPQHF. The chain carries TRBV28 and TRBJ1-5, with 9 bases aligning to TRBD1. V gave up 5 bases and J gave up 6 bases; unmatched junction bases: 14. CDR3 length: 17 residues. Germline lookup yields CDR1 MDHEN and CDR2 SYDVKM.

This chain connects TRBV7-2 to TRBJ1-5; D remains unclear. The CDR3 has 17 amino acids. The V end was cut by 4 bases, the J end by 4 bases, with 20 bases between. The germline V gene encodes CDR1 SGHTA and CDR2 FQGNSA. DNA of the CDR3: TGTGCCAGCAGCTCCCGGGAGATGGTAACAGCGAATCAGCCCCAGCATTTT. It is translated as CASSSREMVTANQPQHF.

The CDR3 reads CASIGLRSSRTQYF. As DNA, the CDR3 is TGTGCCAGCATAGGTCTGAGGAGTAGCAGGACCCAGTACTTC. V and J are TRBV28 and TRBJ2-5; D is unclear. The CDR3 consists of 14 residues. The V gene's germline CDR1 is MDHEN and CDR2 SYDVKM. Trimming cost V 7 bases and J 7 bases, with 19 bases left between them. The full variable domain, its missing parts supplied by reference TRBV28 and TRBJ2-5, is DVKVTQSSRYLVKRTGEKVFLECVQDMDHENMFWYRQDPGLGLRLIYFSYDVKMKEKGDIPEGYSVSREKKERFSLILESASTNQTSMYLCASIGLRSSRTQYFGPGTRLLVL.

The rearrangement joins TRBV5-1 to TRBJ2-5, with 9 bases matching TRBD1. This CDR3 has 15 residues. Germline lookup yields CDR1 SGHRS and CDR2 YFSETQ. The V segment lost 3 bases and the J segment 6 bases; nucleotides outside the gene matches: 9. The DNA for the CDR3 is TGCGCCAGCAGCTCCCGGGACAGGGCCCTTCAGACCCAGTACTTC. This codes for CASSSRDRALQTQYF.

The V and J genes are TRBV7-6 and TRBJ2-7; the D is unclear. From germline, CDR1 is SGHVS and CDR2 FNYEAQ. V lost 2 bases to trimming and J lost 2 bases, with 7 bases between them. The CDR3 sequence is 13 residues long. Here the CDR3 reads CASSLFRTYEQYF. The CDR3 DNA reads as TGTGCCAGCAGCTTATTCAGAACCTACGAGCAGTACTTC.

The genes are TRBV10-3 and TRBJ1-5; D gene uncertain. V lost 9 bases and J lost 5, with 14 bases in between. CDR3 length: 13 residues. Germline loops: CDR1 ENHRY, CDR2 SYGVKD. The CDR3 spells CAMTGSFDQPQHF. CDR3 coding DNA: TGTGCCATGACGGGGTCCTTTGATCAGCCCCAGCATTTT.

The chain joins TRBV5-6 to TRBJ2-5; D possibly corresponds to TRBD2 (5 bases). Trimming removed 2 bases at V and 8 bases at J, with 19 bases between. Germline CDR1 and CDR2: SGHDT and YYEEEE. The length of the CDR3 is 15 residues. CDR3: CASSFFTETKRTQYF. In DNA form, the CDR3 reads TGTGCCAGCAGCTTTTTTACAGAGACTAAGAGAACCCAGTACTTC.

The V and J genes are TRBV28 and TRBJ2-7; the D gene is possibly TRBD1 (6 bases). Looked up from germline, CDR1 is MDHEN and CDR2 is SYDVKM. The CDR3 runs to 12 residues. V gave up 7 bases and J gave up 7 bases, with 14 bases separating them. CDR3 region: CASTKDREEQYF. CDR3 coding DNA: TGTGCCAGCACCAAGGACAGAGAGGAGCAGTACTTC.

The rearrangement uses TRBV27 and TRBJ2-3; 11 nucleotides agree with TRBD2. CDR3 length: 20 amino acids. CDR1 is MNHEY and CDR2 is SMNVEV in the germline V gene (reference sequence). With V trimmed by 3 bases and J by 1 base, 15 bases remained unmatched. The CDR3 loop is CASSLFGPSGGCLGTDTQYF. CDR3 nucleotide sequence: TGTGCCAGCAGTTTGTTCGGGCCTAGCGGGGGGTGCCTCGGCACAGATACGCAGTATTTT.

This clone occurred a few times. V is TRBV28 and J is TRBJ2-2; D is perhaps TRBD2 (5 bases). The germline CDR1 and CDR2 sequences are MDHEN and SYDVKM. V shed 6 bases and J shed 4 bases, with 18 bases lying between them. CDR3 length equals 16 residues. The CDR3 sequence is CASSTPPAAGTGELFF. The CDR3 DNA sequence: TGTGCCAGCAGCACCCCCCCAGCGGCGGGCACCGGGGAGCTGTTTTTT. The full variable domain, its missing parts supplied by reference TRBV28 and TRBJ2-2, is DVKVTQSSRYLVKRTGEKVFLECVQDMDHENMFWYRQDPGLGLRLIYFSYDVKMKEKGDIPEGYSVSREKKERFSLILESASTNQTSMYLCASSTPPAAGTGELFFGEGSRLTVL.

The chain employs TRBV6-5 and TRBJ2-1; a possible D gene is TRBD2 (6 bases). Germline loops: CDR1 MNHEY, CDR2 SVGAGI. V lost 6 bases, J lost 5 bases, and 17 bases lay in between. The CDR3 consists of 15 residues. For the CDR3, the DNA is TGTGCCAGCAGCGGGGGACCTATTGGGAACAATGAGCAGTTCTTC. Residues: CASSGGPIGNNEQFF.

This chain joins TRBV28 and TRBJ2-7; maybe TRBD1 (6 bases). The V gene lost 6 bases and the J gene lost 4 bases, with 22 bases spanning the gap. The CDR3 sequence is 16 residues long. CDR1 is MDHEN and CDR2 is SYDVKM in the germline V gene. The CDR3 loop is CASSLTGPPAPYEQYF. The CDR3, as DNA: TGTGCCAGCAGCCTAACAGGGCCCCCGGCCCCGTACGAGCAGTACTTC. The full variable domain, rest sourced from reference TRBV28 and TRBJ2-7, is DVKVTQSSRYLVKRTGEKVFLECVQDMDHENMFWYRQDPGLGLRLIYFSYDVKMKEKGDIPEGYSVSREKKERFSLILESASTNQTSMYLCASSLTGPPAPYEQYFGPGTRLTVT.

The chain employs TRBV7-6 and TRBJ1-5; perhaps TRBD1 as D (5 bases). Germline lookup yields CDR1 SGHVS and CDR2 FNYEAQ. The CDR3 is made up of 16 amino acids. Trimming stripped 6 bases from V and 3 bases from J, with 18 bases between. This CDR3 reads CASRWSDGANNQPQHF. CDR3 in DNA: TGTGCCAGCAGGTGGAGTGATGGGGCTAACAATCAGCCCCAGCATTTT. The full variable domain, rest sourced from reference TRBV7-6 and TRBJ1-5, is GAGVSQSPRYKVTKRGQDVALRCDPISGHVSLYWYRQALGQGPEFLTYFNYEAQQDKSGLPNDRFSAERPEGSISTLTIQRTEQRDSAMYRCASRWSDGANNQPQHFGDGTRLSIL.

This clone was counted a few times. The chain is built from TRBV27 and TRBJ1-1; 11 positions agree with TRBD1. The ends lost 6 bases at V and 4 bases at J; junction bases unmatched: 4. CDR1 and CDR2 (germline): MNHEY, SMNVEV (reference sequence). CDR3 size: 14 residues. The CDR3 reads CASRGQGASTEAFF. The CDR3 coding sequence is TGTGCCAGCAGAGGACAGGGGGCGTCCACTGAAGCTTTCTTT.

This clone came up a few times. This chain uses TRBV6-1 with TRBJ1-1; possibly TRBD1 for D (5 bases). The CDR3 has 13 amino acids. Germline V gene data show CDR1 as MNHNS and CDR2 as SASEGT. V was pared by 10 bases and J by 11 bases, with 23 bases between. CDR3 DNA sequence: TGTGCCACCCCTTTGCGGGGCATGGAGGTGGCTTTCTTT. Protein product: CATPLRGMEVAFF.

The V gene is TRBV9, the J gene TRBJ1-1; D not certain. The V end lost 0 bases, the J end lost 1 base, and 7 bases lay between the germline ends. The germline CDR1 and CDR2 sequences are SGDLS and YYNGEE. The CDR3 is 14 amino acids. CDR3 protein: CASSVASRNTEAFF. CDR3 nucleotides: TGTGCCAGCAGCGTAGCTTCGAGGAACACTGAAGCTTTCTTT.

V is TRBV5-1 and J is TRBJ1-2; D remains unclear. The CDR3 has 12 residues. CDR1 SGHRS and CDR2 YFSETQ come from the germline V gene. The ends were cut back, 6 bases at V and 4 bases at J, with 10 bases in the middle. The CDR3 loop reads CASTQNGYGYTF. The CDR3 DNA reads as TGCGCCAGCACCCAGAATGGCTATGGCTACACCTTC.

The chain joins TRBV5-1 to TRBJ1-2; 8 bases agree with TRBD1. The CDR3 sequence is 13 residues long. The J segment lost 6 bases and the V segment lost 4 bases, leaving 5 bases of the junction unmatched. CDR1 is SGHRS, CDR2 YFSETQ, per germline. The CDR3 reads CASSLGTGNGYTF. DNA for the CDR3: TGCGCCAGCAGCCTCGGGACAGGAAATGGCTACACCTTC.

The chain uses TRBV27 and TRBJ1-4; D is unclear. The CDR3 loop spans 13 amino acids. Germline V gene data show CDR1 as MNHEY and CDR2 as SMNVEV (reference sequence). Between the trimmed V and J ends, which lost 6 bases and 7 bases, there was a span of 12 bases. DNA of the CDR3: TGTGCCAGCAGCGGGTCCAGAGGTGAAAAACTGTTTTTT. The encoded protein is CASSGSRGEKLFF.

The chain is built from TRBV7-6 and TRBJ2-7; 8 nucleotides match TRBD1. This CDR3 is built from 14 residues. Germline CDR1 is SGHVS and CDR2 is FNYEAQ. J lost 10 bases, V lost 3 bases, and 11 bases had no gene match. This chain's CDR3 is CASSFPGTGSHQYF. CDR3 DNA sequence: TGTGCCAGCAGCTTCCCCGGGACAGGATCGCATCAGTACTTC.

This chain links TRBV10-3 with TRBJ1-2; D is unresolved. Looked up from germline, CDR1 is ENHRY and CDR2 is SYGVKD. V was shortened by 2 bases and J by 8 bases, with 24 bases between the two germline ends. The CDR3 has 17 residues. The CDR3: CAISEPVAAQTTRGYTF. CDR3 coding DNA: TGTGCCATCAGTGAGCCCGTCGCAGCCCAAACGACGAGGGGCTACACCTTC.